These 9 T cell receptor beta chains share one sample of origin, sequenced in a study of blood T cells in healthy people across ages. The use of a sample-barcoded 5' primer and a J-beta primer mix characterized a second PCR of roughly 6 to 12 cycles. From the 5' RACE reads, TCRdb called clonotypes with MiXCR, one entry per CDR3 protein. The table includes 1.5 million to 2 million distinct CDR3 sequences, about 39% detected once. The sequenced material came from blood. The receptors here all came from a human donor in good health.

The CDR3, as DNA: TGTGCCAGCAGACGCCAAAAAGAGACCCAGTACTTC. It yields the protein CASRRQKETQYF. The chain is built from TRBV7-9 and TRBJ2-5; D remains unclear. The CDR3 covers 12 residues. V lost 6 bases, J lost 3 bases, and 8 bases lay in between. Per the germline V gene, CDR1 is SEHNR and CDR2 is FQNEAQ (reference sequence).

A note on this clonotype: The germline gene is not matched at one end of the junction; a read error may be the cause. The gene calls are TRBV13 and TRBJ1-2; TRBD1 aligns across 10 bases. Germline CDR1 is PRHDT and CDR2 is FYEKMQ (reference sequence). This CDR3 is built from 16 residues. CDR3 loop: CASSLGQGVANYGYTF. Written as DNA, the CDR3 is TGTGCCAGCAGCCTAGGACAGGGGGTCGCCAACTATGGCTACACCTTC.

V gene TRBV5-1 combines with J gene TRBJ1-2, with 9 bases lining up with TRBD2. The J call may be mistaken, given a closer DNA end match to TRBJ2-7. The CDR3 totals 14 residues. Per the germline V gene, CDR1 is SGHRS and CDR2 is YFSETQ. The CDR3 loop reads CASKPLAGVYEQYF. The CDR3 coding sequence is TGCGCCAGCAAACCGTTAGCGGGAGTCTACGAGCAGTACTTC.

There are a few counts of this clonotype. The gene calls are TRBV12-3 or TRBV12-4 and TRBJ1-2; no firm D call. The CDR3 has 14 amino acids. V lost 3 bases to trimming and J lost 3 bases, with 11 bases between them. The CDR3 DNA is TGTGCCAGCAGTTTTACCGGGGTAGACTATGGCTACACCTTC. Translating gives CASSFTGVDYGYTF.

The chain is built from TRBV7-8 and TRBJ2-4; 8 positions agree with TRBD1. TRBJ2-7 matches the DNA end more closely, so the J call is doubtful. Looked up from germline, CDR1 is SGHVS and CDR2 is FQNEAQ. This CDR3 is built from 13 residues. The CDR3 reads CASSLEQGVEQYF. The CDR3 DNA follows: TGTGCCAGCAGCTTAGAACAGGGGGTCGAGCAGTACTTC.

For this clonotype: The conserved phenylalanine or tryptophan normally closing the CDR3 is absent here, so this likely arose from a read error. V and J are TRBV12-3 or TRBV12-4 and TRBJ1-1; D perhaps matches TRBD1 (5 bases). The CDR3 runs to 14 residues. Trimming cost V 7 bases and J 3 bases, with 15 bases left between them. CDR3 coding DNA: TGTGCCAGCATCCTGACAGCCGGGGACACTGAAGCTTTCTCT. It codes for CASILTAGDTEAFS.

The gene calls are TRBV4-2 and TRBJ1-6; 9 bases line up with TRBD1. CDR3 length equals 19 residues. With V trimmed by 8 bases and J by 8 bases, 22 bases remained unmatched. From germline, CDR1 is LGHNA and CDR2 YNFKEQ. CDR3 in DNA: TGTGCCAGCCCGATGGGAGGGACAGGGAATGTAAGGATGGATTCACCCCTCCACTTT. Translated: CASPMGGTGNVRMDSPLHF.

The table lists this clonotype with many counts. The V call is TRBV29-1, the J call TRBJ1-2; unclear D gene. V gave up 0 bases and J gave up 3 bases, with 14 bases separating them. The germline V gene has CDR1 SQVTM and CDR2 ANQGSEA. CDR3 length: 15 amino acids. The CDR3 loop reads CSVEDSLVADYGYTF. CDR3 bases: TGCAGCGTTGAAGATTCTTTGGTGGCGGACTATGGCTACACCTTC.

Concerning this clonotype: The junction and the germline gene differ at one end; a read error may be behind it. V usage is TRBV6-2 or TRBV6-3 and J usage is TRBJ2-5; 7 nucleotides agree with TRBD1. Germline CDR1 and CDR2: MNHEY and SVGEGT. The CDR3 is 16 residues long. The CDR3 protein is CAGSSPTGSYQETQYF. Here the CDR3 DNA reads TGTGCCGGCAGTTCCCCGACAGGGTCGTACCAAGAGACCCAGTACTTC.